What follows are 26 T cell receptor beta chains derived from one specimen sequenced in a study of blood T cell repertoires in COVID-19. Here immunoSEQ multiplex PCR was the method, and the copy in TCRdb shows in-frame clones only, minus some. The repertoire has hundreds of thousands of clones, about 86% of them found once; the top ten carry approximately 4.3%. Sample: PBMCs or T cells enriched from blood (not recorded which). These receptors came from a man younger than 40 with acute COVID-19.

The chain links TRBV11-2 to TRBJ1-1; possible D gene TRBD1, 5 bases. The germline CDR1 and CDR2 sequences are SGHAT and FQNNGV. There are 17 residues in the CDR3. The V gene lost 5 bases and the J gene lost 4 bases, with 23 bases spanning the gap. In DNA form, the CDR3 reads TGTGCCAGCAGCCTCCTGGGGGTGGGGAGGGTTGGCACTGAAGCTTTCTTT. It specifies CASSLLGVGRVGTEAFF.

The CDR3 sequence: CAWSGLRTAVTQYF. The CDR3, as DNA: TGTGCCTGGAGTGGACTCCGGACAGCAGTGACCCAGTACTTC. The chain links TRBV30 to TRBJ2-5; tentatively, D is TRBD1 (6 bases). There are 14 residues in the CDR3. The V end was cut by 1 base, the J end by 7 bases, with 16 bases between. CDR1 and CDR2 (germline): GTSNPN, SVGIG (reference sequence).

This chain uses TRBV7-8 with TRBJ2-1, with TRBD2 matching 9 bases. Germline loops: CDR1 SGHVS, CDR2 FQNEAQ. The junction had 10 bases not matched to a gene; V was cut back by 5 bases and J by 5 bases. The CDR3 contains 16 residues. DNA for the CDR3: TGTGCCAGCAGCCCAAGGGCCGGGACTAGCAACAATGAGCAGTTCTTC. Translating gives CASSPRAGTSNNEQFF.

This clone turned up a few times. The chain recombines TRBV12-5 with TRBJ1-2; weak D call: TRBD1 (5 bases). This CDR3 contains 15 residues. V lost 0 bases and J 3 bases, leaving 11 bases between the germline ends. Per germline, CDR1 LGHNT and CDR2 FRNRAP. The CDR3 DNA sequence: TGTGCTAGTGGTTTGGTACCTCAAGGGGACTATGGCTACACCTTC. This gives the protein CASGLVPQGDYGYTF.

Comment on this clone: Other DNA sequences from this sample encode an identical CDR3 as well. The chain carries TRBV27 and TRBJ2-1; D perhaps matches TRBD1 (7 bases). V was cut by 3 bases and J by 4 bases, with 13 bases left in between. CDR1 and CDR2 from the germline V gene are MNHEY and SMNVEV (reference sequence). The length of the CDR3 is 15 residues. This CDR3 reads CASSFSAGGYNEQFF. The DNA for the CDR3 is TGTGCCAGCAGTTTTAGCGCAGGGGGGTACAATGAGCAGTTCTTC.

The chain is built from TRBV11-2 and TRBJ1-1; perhaps TRBD1 as D (5 bases). V lost 5 bases and J lost 9, with 16 bases in between. There are 13 residues in the CDR3. Per the germline V gene, CDR1 is SGHAT and CDR2 is FQNNGV. The CDR3 here is CASSPPVPGKAFF. As DNA, the CDR3 is TGTGCCAGCAGCCCACCCGTTCCAGGGAAAGCTTTCTTT.

This chain uses TRBV5-1 with TRBJ2-5, with 9 bases fitting TRBD2. This CDR3 has 13 amino acids. The trim removed 5 bases at V and 5 bases at J, leaving 4 bases unmatched. Germline CDR1 is SGHRS and CDR2 is YFSETQ. The CDR3 sequence: CASRLAGEETQYF. CDR3 nucleotides: TGCGCCAGCAGATTAGCGGGGGAGGAGACCCAGTACTTC.

The chain joins TRBV6-4 to TRBJ2-3; D remains ambiguous. Deletions cut 0 bases from V and 0 bases from J, with 13 bases between. CDR1 is MRHNA, CDR2 SNTAGT, per germline. The CDR3 totals 17 residues. This CDR3 reads CASSDSAKPSSTDTQYF. The CDR3 bases are TGTGCCAGCAGTGACTCGGCCAAACCCTCTAGCACAGATACGCAGTATTTT.

The V and J genes are TRBV6-5 and TRBJ2-7, with 11 bases matching TRBD2. This CDR3 is 15 amino acids long. Germline CDR1 MNHEY, CDR2 SVGAGI. Trimming at V came to 5 bases and at J to 4 bases, leaving 7 bases not matched to a gene. The CDR3 region has the DNA TGTGCCAGCAGTAGGGGGACTAGCGGATCATACGAGCAGTACGTC. This encodes CASSRGTSGSYEQYV.

CDR3 region: CASSHRQGNTIYF. The CDR3 nucleotides are TGTGCCAGCAGTCACAGACAGGGCAACACCATATATTTT. The rearrangement uses TRBV3-1 (or the pseudogene TRBV3-2) and TRBJ1-3; TRBD1 aligns across 7 bases. This CDR3 spans 13 amino acids. The V segment lost 6 bases and the J segment 7 bases; nucleotides outside the gene matches: 6. Germline CDR1 is LGHDT and CDR2 is YNNKEL (reference sequence).

V usage is TRBV11-2 and J usage is TRBJ2-1; D perhaps matches TRBD2 (6 bases). CDR1 is SGHAT, CDR2 FQNNGV, per germline. Trimming took 7 bases from V and 8 from J, leaving 21 bases between them. The CDR3 is 15 residues long. The CDR3 region has the DNA TGTGCCAGCAACAAGGATCCCGGGAGACTGGATGAGCAGTTCTTC. Its translation: CASNKDPGRLDEQFF. The variable domain in full, with the rest retrieved from reference TRBV11-2 and TRBJ2-1, is EAGVAQSPRYKIIEKRQSVAFWCNPISGHATLYWYQQILGQGPKLLIQFQNNGVVDDSQLPKDRFSAERLKGVDSTLKIQPAKLEDSAVYLCASNKDPGRLDEQFFGPGTRLTVL.

CDR3 residues: CASSYSGAYEQYV. Here the CDR3 DNA reads TGTGCCAGCAGCTATAGCGGGGCCTACGAGCAGTACGTC. V usage is TRBV5-6 and J usage is TRBJ2-7; 8 bases match TRBD2. The CDR3 is made up of 13 amino acids. Germline lookup yields CDR1 SGHDT and CDR2 YYEEEE. V gave up 3 bases and J gave up 2 bases; unmatched junction bases: 1.

The chain recombines TRBV3-1 (or the pseudogene TRBV3-2) with TRBJ1-2, with a tentative D call TRBD1 (6 bases). CDR3 length: 15 residues. Germline CDR1 reads LGHDT; CDR2 reads YNNKEL (reference sequence). V was shortened by 3 bases and J by 5 bases, with 16 bases between the two germline ends. CDR3 sequence reads: CASSQDSFPQYGYTF. The CDR3 DNA is TGTGCCAGCAGCCAGGACAGTTTTCCGCAATATGGCTACACCTTC.

The rearrangement joins TRBV19 to TRBJ2-3; D perhaps matches TRBD2 (5 bases). The V end lost 4 bases, the J end lost 8 bases, and 25 bases lay between the germline ends. This CDR3 is 17 amino acids long. Germline values: CDR1 LNHDA, CDR2 SQIVND (reference sequence). The CDR3 DNA reads TGTGCCAGTAGTAGCGGTCTTGCGGGCCTCGGAAAGGGTACGCAGTATTTT. It yields the protein CASSSGLAGLGKGTQYF.

With respect to this clone: Different DNA sequences within this sample yield the same CDR3. The chain is built from TRBV6-5 and TRBJ2-1, with 12 bases that match TRBD2. There are 15 residues in the CDR3. The junction had 3 bases not matched to a gene; V was cut back by 6 bases and J by 3 bases. Germline V gene lookup returns CDR1 MNHEY and CDR2 SVGAGI. The CDR3 DNA sequence: TGTGCCAGCAGGACGACTAGCGGGAGCTACAATGAGCAGTTCTTC. Protein sequence: CASRTTSGSYNEQFF.

This clone has a single count. The rearrangement joins TRBV7-9 to TRBJ2-3; the D gene is possibly TRBD2 (6 bases). V was shortened by 3 bases and J by 14 bases, with 21 bases between the two germline ends. Germline loops: CDR1 SEHNR, CDR2 FQNEAQ (reference sequence). There are 14 residues in the CDR3. The CDR3 nucleotides read TGTGCCAGCAGCTTCAGTTCGGCCGCGGTCGGGGGGTATTTT. Translation gives CASSFSSAAVGGYF.

The chain couples TRBV7-8 to TRBJ2-7; 11 bases match TRBD2. Germline V lookup: CDR1 SGHVS, CDR2 FQNEAQ. The CDR3 runs to 17 residues. J lost 5 bases, V lost 5 bases, and 14 bases had no gene match. CDR3 loop: CASSLSSGGPYLHEQYV. The CDR3 bases are TGTGCCAGCAGCCTCTCTAGCGGGGGGCCCTATCTCCACGAGCAGTACGTC.

About this clone: One end of the junction is discordant with germline, which a read error may explain. The chain combines TRBV5-1 with TRBJ2-6, with a possible D match to TRBD2 (7 bases). Germline V CDR1 and CDR2: SGHRS, YFSETQ. The CDR3 contains 16 residues. CDR3 region: CATGWGGLSGANVLTF. The CDR3, as DNA: TGTGCCACCGGCTGGGGGGGCCTCTCTGGGGCCAACGTCCTGACTTTC.

The V and J genes are TRBV2 and TRBJ1-2; no firm D call. The CDR3 covers 14 residues. Trimming removed 4 bases at V and 4 bases at J, with 13 bases between. CDR1 SNHLY and CDR2 FYNNEI come from the germline V gene. The CDR3 is CASSVVGLPYGYTF. The CDR3 DNA reads TGTGCCAGCAGTGTGGTGGGCCTCCCCTATGGCTACACCTTC.

The rearrangement uses TRBV3-1 (or the pseudogene TRBV3-2) and TRBJ1-2; 8 bases are a match to TRBD1. CDR3 length equals 11 residues. Germline V CDR1 and CDR2: LGHDT, YNNKEL (reference sequence). The J segment lost 13 bases and the V segment lost 4 bases, leaving 5 bases of the junction unmatched. In DNA form, the CDR3 reads TGTGCCAGCAGCCCGGACAGGGACCTCACCTTC. Translation gives CASSPDRDLTF.

This chain links TRBV5-1 with TRBJ1-1; D is possibly TRBD1 (5 bases). Trimming stripped 7 bases from V and 0 bases from J, with 10 bases between. The length of the CDR3 is 13 residues. The V gene's germline CDR1 is SGHRS and CDR2 YFSETQ. In nucleotides, the CDR3 is TGCGCCAGCCGACAGCGCTTGAACACTGAAGCTTTCTTT. Translating it yields CASRQRLNTEAFF.

The chain links TRBV6-5 to TRBJ1-4, with D unresolved. From germline, CDR1 is MNHEY and CDR2 SVGAGI. This CDR3 comprises 16 residues. V lost 0 bases and J 0 bases, leaving 8 bases between the germline ends. The DNA of the CDR3 is TGTGCCAGCAGTTACTCGATGAGTGCAACTAATGAAAAACTGTTTTTT. It codes for CASSYSMSATNEKLFF.

V is TRBV5-8 and J is TRBJ2-5, with TRBD2 matching 7 bases. From germline, CDR1 is SGHTS and CDR2 YDEGEE. V dropped 4 bases and J dropped 7; count of bases not matched to a gene: 7. The CDR3 length is 13 residues. The CDR3 DNA is TGTGCCAGCAGCCCGGGAGGTTCGGGGACCCAGTACTTC. It translates to CASSPGGSGTQYF.

Only one count was recorded for this clone. V usage is TRBV6-5 and J usage is TRBJ2-2; D not resolved. The germline gives CDR1 MNHEY, CDR2 SVGAGI. V lost 0 bases, J lost 7 bases, and 12 bases lay in between. This CDR3 contains 15 residues. In DNA, the CDR3 is TGTGCCAGCAGTTACTCGACGGCAGGTGTCGGGGAGCTGTTTTTT. As protein: CASSYSTAGVGELFF.

In this sample, this clone turned up a few times. This chain joins TRBV23-1 and TRBJ1-2; D perhaps matches TRBD1 (6 bases). TRBV23-1 is identified as an open reading frame with a role that is uncertain. V was shortened by 6 bases and J by 7 bases, with 21 bases between the two germline ends. The CDR3 consists of 15 residues. The CDR3 DNA sequence: TGCGCCAGCAGGGGGGGGCTGAGGGGCTTGTTTGGCTACACCTTC. Amino acid sequence: CASRGGLRGLFGYTF.

The chain carries TRBV5-1 and TRBJ2-3, with 8 bases identical to TRBD1. CDR3 length: 15 amino acids. V shed 4 bases and J 2 bases; nucleotides not matched to a gene: 6. Germline V lookup: CDR1 SGHRS, CDR2 YFSETQ. The CDR3 sequence is CASSLRQGNTDTQYF. The CDR3 DNA reads TGCGCCAGCAGCCTACGACAGGGGAACACAGATACGCAGTATTTT. Full variable domain (rest looked up from reference TRBV5-1 and TRBJ2-3): KAGVTQTPRYLIKTRGQQVTLSCSPISGHRSVSWYQQTPGQGLQFLFEYFSETQRNKGNFPGRFSGRQFSNSRSEMNVSTLELGDSALYLCASSLRQGNTDTQYFGPGTRLTVL.